Described below is a single TCR beta chain sequence and its context. Which antigen it targets is not known. No qualities accompany the bases; no much larger clone lies one base away. The CDR3 spans 15 residues, from the cysteine through the phenylalanine. The entry retains the CDR3 DNA only, 45 bases that are in frame from base 1. The germline V gene (reference sequence) sets CDR1 to SEHNR and CDR2 to FQNEAQ. Germline trimming amounts to 0 bases on V and 5 bases on J, with 7 as the count of junction bases outside the gene matches. This record belongs to a study of T cell changes during pregnancy in multiple sclerosis (dated by TCRdb to 2018 to 2020). About the full investigation: The study looked at changes in the T cell repertoire across pregnancy in women with multiple sclerosis.

The library was built by means of the immunoSEQ multiplex PCR assay. TCRdb holds this immuneACCESS table with in-frame rearrangements only. Some clones are missing; in checked studies, unresolved V genes explain under half, and the rest has no known cause. The sample table records some 23,000 clones; roughly 86% of these occur just once. The ten largest clones represent around 13% of the sample. This chain is built from TRBV7-9 and TRBJ2-7; a stretch of 7 junction bases matches TRBD1. This receptor was taken from a female donor in good health, enrolled as a control in a pregnancy study. The source was CD8+ T cells from peripheral blood mononuclear cells, collected in the first trimester of pregnancy. The base sequence is TGTGCCAGCAGCTTAGCGGGCAGGGGGTTCGACGAGCAGTACTTC. This encodes CASSLAGRGFDEQYF.